This paragraph reports one T cell receptor (beta chain). Its antigen remains unidentified. The study's library attached unique molecular identifiers to single cDNA molecules. TCRdb re-called the RACE reads with MiXCR, one entry per CDR3 protein. The sample carries more than 75,000 distinct CDR3 sequences, 9.6% recorded once. Time point meaning: pre-sensitization, week 0. Treatment noted: therapeutic diphenylcyclopropenone sensitization with weekly scalp DPC. Trimming cost V 8 bases and J 0 bases, with 10 bases left between them. The CDR3 runs to 14 residues. CDR1 is KGHDR and CDR2 is SFDVKD in the germline V gene. This entry is derived from a study of human T cells and chemical hapten exposure. Study overall: Upper back patch tests used 0.01% DPC, scored after 6 days. Alopecia areata, totalis or universalis was found in mostly female patients. General study points: Positive correlation was observed between PT1 expanded TCR counts and patch test score.

The material was whole blood, obtained in connection with sensitization to the hapten diphenylcyclopropenone (DPC). The clonotype was recovered from a woman in her thirties or forties with alopecia areata. Some clones in this sample may be carry-over from other donors' samples. The rearrangement links TRBV24-1 to TRBJ2-4; D gene unclear. This CDR3 is CATTGGLAKNIQYF. CDR3 sequence (DNA): TGTGCCACCACCGGCGGTTTAGCCAAAAACATTCAGTACTTC.